This T cell receptor beta chain is from a study of CD8 T cells in ankylosing spondylitis. Study-wide points: Reportedly, disease-linked clones are significantly enriched in ankylosing spondylitis patients' matched synovial fluid. Ankylosing spondylitis blood appeared to be characterized by a TCR beta motif of roughly eight highly homologous variants.

There are 13 residues in the CDR3. V gave up 6 bases and J gave up 7 bases, with 10 bases separating them. Germline V gene data show CDR1 as MNHNS and CDR2 as SASEGT. This clonotype was found many times. Its antigen is still unknown. Scientists made TCR beta libraries using quantitative 5'-RACE with molecular barcodes. TCRdb reprocessed the 5' RACE reads with MiXCR, giving one entry per CDR3 protein. Of under 250,000 distinct CDR3 sequences listed, around 25% are singletons. The gene calls are TRBV6-1 and TRBJ1-6; tentative D call: TRBD1 (6 bases). The specimen sequenced was blood, either unsorted or a sorted T cell fraction (not recorded which). The receptor was derived from a male donor with ankylosing spondylitis or in good health (not recorded which). The CDR3 region has the DNA TGTGCCAGCAGACCCGACAGGAATTCACCCCTCCACTTT. Its protein is CASRPDRNSPLHF.